This T cell receptor beta chain is drawn from a study of response to subunit inactivated influenza vaccine. The study, taken as a whole, reports: Authors proposed each seasonal influenza vaccination draws in few new T cells.

From the RT-PCR reads, TCRdb called clonotypes with MiXCR, one entry per CDR3 protein. Found here are 650,000 to 850,000 distinct CDR3 sequences, 11% to 15% of them singletons; the top ten hold roughly 6.4%. Only a few counts were recorded for this clonotype. Its antigen is still unknown. With V trimmed by 6 bases and J by 3 bases, 8 bases remained unmatched. The CDR3 has 16 residues. The germline V gene encodes CDR1 ENHRY and CDR2 SYGVKD. This receptor was obtained from a man between 45 and 60 years old who received an inactivated influenza vaccine. This chain links TRBV10-3 with TRBJ2-3; 11 nucleotides align to TRBD2. The source material was PBMCs from blood, sampled approximately 15 days before vaccination. CDR3 nucleotide sequence: TGTGCCATCAGAATTGGGACTAGCGGAAGGACAGATACGCAGTATTTT. This translates into CAIRIGTSGRTDTQYF.